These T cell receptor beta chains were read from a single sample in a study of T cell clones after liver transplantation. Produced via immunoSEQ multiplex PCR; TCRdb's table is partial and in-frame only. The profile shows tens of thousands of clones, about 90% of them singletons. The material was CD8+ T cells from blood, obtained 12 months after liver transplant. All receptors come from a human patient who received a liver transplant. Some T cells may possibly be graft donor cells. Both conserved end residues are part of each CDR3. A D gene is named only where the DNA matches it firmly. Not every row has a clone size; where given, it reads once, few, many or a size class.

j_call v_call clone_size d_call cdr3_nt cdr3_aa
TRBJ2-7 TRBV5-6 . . TGTGCCAGCAGCTCAAGCCCGCCCTACGAGCAGTACTTC CASSSSPPYEQYF
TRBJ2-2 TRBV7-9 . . TGTGCCAGCAGCTTAATAGGGAGAAGGTACACCGGGGAGCTGTTTTTT CASSLIGRRYTGELFF
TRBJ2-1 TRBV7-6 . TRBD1 TGTGCCAGCAGCTCCGGACAGGGGCGGAATGAGCAGTTCTTC CASSSGQGRNEQFF
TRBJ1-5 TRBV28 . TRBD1 TGTGCCAGCAGTTTAGGTGGACAGGGGATTCAGCCCCAGCATTTT CASSLGGQGIQPQHF
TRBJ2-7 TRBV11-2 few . TGTGCCAGCAGCATCACCCGAGACGAGCAGTACTTC CASSITRDEQYF
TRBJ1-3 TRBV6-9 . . TGTGCCAGCAGTTATCGGACGGGTTCGTTAGGGAACACCATATATTTT CASSYRTGSLGNTIYF
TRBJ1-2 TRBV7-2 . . TGTGCCAGCAGCCTCGGGACGGACTATGGCTACACCTTC CASSLGTDYGYTF
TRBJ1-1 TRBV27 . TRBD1 TGTGCCAGCTCCCTCGGGGGAGGGGGCAGCACTGAAGCTTTCTTT CASSLGGGGSTEAFF
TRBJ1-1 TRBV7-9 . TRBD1 TGTGCCAGCAGCCAAACTACAGGGGATATTAATGAAGCTTTCTTT CASSQTTGDINEAFF
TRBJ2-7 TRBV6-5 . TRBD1 TGTGCCAGCAGCCTCAGGCCAGGGGGCACGTACGAGCAGTACTTC CASSLRPGGTYEQYF